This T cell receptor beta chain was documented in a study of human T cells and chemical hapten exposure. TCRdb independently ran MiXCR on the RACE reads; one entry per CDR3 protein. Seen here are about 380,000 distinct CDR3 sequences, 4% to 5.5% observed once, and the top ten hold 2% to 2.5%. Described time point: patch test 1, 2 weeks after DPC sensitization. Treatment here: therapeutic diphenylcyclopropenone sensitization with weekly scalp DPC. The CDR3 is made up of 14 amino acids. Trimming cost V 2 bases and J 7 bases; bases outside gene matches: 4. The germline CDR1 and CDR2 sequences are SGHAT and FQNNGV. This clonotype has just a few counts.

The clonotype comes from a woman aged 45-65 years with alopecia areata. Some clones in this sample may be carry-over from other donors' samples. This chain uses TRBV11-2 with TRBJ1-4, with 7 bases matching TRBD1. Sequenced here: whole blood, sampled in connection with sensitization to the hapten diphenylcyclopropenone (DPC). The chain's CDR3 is CASSLRGLGEKLFF. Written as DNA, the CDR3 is TGTGCCAGCAGCTTAAGGGGGCTTGGTGAAAAACTGTTTTTT.